What follows describes a single TCR beta chain. The antigen is undetermined. The germline V gene has CDR1 MNHEY and CDR2 SVGEGT. The CDR3 contains 15 residues. V gave up 8 bases and J gave up 1 base, with 15 bases separating them. The data belong to a study of blood T cells in healthy people across ages. Primed by a sample-barcoded 5' primer and a J-beta primer mix, a second PCR proceeded for roughly 7 to 11 cycles. Carrying 12 random nucleotides, a template-switch adaptor labeled each individual cDNA molecule. TCRdb used MiXCR to reprocess the 5' RACE reads, holding one entry per CDR3 protein. The table shows 600,000 to 1,000,000 distinct CDR3 sequences, with roughly 50% occurring only once. Those donating, healthy Caucasian individuals from Russia, were aged about 6 to 100. The study, taken as a whole, reports: When set beside aged donors, long-lived donors presented more naive CD4+ cells and higher diversity.

J is TRBJ1-3 and V is TRBV6-2 or TRBV6-3; D gene uncertain. The sequencing sample was made of blood. This clonotype was sampled from a man aged 25 to 40 in good health. The CDR3: CASAYLRPSGNTIYF. Here the CDR3 DNA reads TGTGCCAGCGCCTACCTTCGTCCGTCTGGAAACACCATATATTTT.